This entry lists 21 T cell receptor beta chains sequenced from one sample in a study of shared clonotypes between healthy human individuals. The protocol was immunoSEQ multiplex PCR, while the TCRdb copy is restricted to in-frame clones and leaves out a portion. The table has over a million clones, approximately 98.5% seen once; the top ten hold about 0.34%. The sample comprised naive CD4+ T cells sorted from blood. Indicated subset: CD45RA+ positively selected. The receptors here all came from a man younger than 40 in good health.

The rearrangement links TRBV6-1 to TRBJ1-2; 10 positions match TRBD1. The germline CDR1 and CDR2 sequences are MNHNS and SASEGT. The CDR3 runs 14 residues. V was pared by 7 bases and J by 7 bases, with 9 bases of the junction left unmatched. The CDR3 loop is CASIRQGASGGYTF. The DNA of the CDR3 is TGTGCCAGCATACGACAGGGGGCAAGCGGTGGCTACACCTTC.

This chain uses TRBV7-2 with TRBJ2-7; D is possibly TRBD1 or TRBD2 (5 bases each). The CDR3 sequence is 17 residues long. Trimming left V 4 bases short and J 3 bases short, with 22 bases between. Germline CDR1 SGHTA, CDR2 FQGNSA. In DNA form, the CDR3 reads TGTGCCAGCAGCTACCACACTTCCGGGAATAGGGGCTACGAGCAGTACTTC. Translating it yields CASSYHTSGNRGYEQYF.

This sequence joins TRBV5-4 and TRBJ2-7, with 10 nucleotides matching TRBD1. The trim removed 2 bases at V and 2 bases at J, leaving 4 bases unmatched. The CDR3 loop spans 15 amino acids. Germline CDR1 is SGHNT and CDR2 is YYREEE (reference sequence). The CDR3 bases are TGTGCCAGCAGCTTCGGGGGACAGGGGCCCTACGAGCAGTACTTC. Protein sequence: CASSFGGQGPYEQYF.

The rearrangement links TRBV7-6 to TRBJ2-7, with D unresolved. The CDR3 is 16 amino acids. Germline-derived CDR1 and CDR2 are SGHVS and FNYEAQ. Between the trimmed V and J ends, which lost 5 bases and 5 bases, there was a span of 22 bases. CDR3 residues: CASSPLLRELRHEQYF. The CDR3 region has the DNA TGTGCCAGCAGCCCCCTCCTAAGAGAGTTACGCCACGAGCAGTACTTC. The full variable domain, in which reference TRBV7-6 and TRBJ2-7 provide the parts outside the CDR3, is GAGVSQSPRYKVTKRGQDVALRCDPISGHVSLYWYRQALGQGPEFLTYFNYEAQQDKSGLPNDRFSAERPEGSISTLTIQRTEQRDSAMYRCASSPLLRELRHEQYFGPGTRLTVT.

This clone was seen a single time. The chain has TRBV2 and TRBJ1-1; D not resolved. The CDR3 length is 15 residues. Germline-derived CDR1 and CDR2 are SNHLY and FYNNEI. V was shortened by 3 bases and J by 0 bases, with 11 bases between the two germline ends. The chain's CDR3 is CASSEGRLLNTEAFF. The CDR3 DNA sequence: TGTGCCAGCAGTGAGGGCCGGCTTCTGAACACTGAAGCTTTCTTT. Using reference TRBV2 and TRBJ1-1 for the parts outside the CDR3, the full variable domain is EPEVTQTPSHQVTQMGQEVILRCVPISNHLYFYWYRQILGQKVEFLVSFYNNEISEKSEIFDDQFSVERPDGSNFTLKIRSTKLEDSAMYFCASSEGRLLNTEAFFGQGTRLTVV.

The CDR3 DNA reads as TGTGCCAGCACCCGGCGAGGGGGCAACTATGGCTACACCTTC. Encoded protein: CASTRRGGNYGYTF. The V and J genes are TRBV2 and TRBJ1-2; 7 nucleotides line up with TRBD1. The CDR3 has 14 amino acids. V was clipped by 7 bases and J by 2 bases; unmatched bases: 7. Germline V gene sequence: CDR1 SNHLY, CDR2 FYNNEI.

The chain's CDR3 is CASSSRGYGYTF. The CDR3 nucleotides read TGTGCCAGCAGTAGTAGGGGGTATGGCTACACCTTC. The genes are TRBV2 and TRBJ1-2; D is possibly TRBD1 (6 bases). Germline assignment: CDR1 SNHLY and CDR2 FYNNEI. Trimming pared 5 bases from V and 5 bases from J, leaving 9 bases between. The CDR3 length is 12 residues.

The chain uses TRBV5-1 and TRBJ2-5, with 9 bases that match TRBD1. The length of the CDR3 is 14 residues. Trimming took 0 bases from V and 7 from J; bases not matched to a gene: 4. The V gene's germline CDR1 is SGHRS and CDR2 YFSETQ. This CDR3 is CASSLGDRVTTQYF. The CDR3 DNA follows: TGCGCCAGCAGCTTGGGGGACAGGGTGACGACCCAGTACTTC.

This clone has just one count. The same CDR3 can be traced to other DNA sequences in this sample. The chain combines TRBV19 with TRBJ2-3; TRBD2 matches at 8 bases. CDR1 is LNHDA, CDR2 SQIVND, per germline (reference sequence). After removal of 3 bases from V and 3 bases from J, the junction contained 2 bases not matched to a gene. The CDR3 length is 14 residues. CDR3 in amino acids: CASSIGLATDTQYF. For the CDR3, the DNA is TGTGCCAGTAGTATCGGACTAGCTACAGATACGCAGTATTTT.

The chain couples TRBV9 to TRBJ1-1; TRBD1 is a possible D gene (5 bases). The CDR3 consists of 15 residues. V was shortened by 4 bases and J by 5 bases, with 18 bases between the two germline ends. The germline V gene has CDR1 SGDLS and CDR2 YYNGEE. CDR3 loop: CASSPPGSGRTEAFF. The CDR3 region has the DNA TGTGCCAGCAGCCCGCCAGGGTCCGGGAGGACTGAAGCTTTCTTT.

This clone appeared once. This chain links TRBV5-6 with TRBJ2-4; TRBD1 agrees at 8 bases. The CDR3 totals 14 residues. V lost 2 bases, J lost 6 bases, and 4 bases stayed unmatched. The germline CDR1 and CDR2 sequences are SGHDT and YYEEEE. CDR3 residues: CASSFGQGINIQYF. DNA for the CDR3: TGTGCCAGCAGCTTCGGACAGGGAATAAACATTCAGTACTTC.

This sequence joins TRBV10-2 and TRBJ1-5, with a tentative D call TRBD1 (6 bases). The CDR3 runs to 16 residues. Trimming cost V 0 bases and J 0 bases, with 9 bases left between them. Germline V lookup: CDR1 WSHSY, CDR2 SAAADI. The CDR3, as DNA: TGCGCCAGCAGTGAGTCGACAGGAGATAGCAATCAGCCCCAGCATTTT. It codes for CASSESTGDSNQPQHF.

The gene calls are TRBV2 and TRBJ1-2; TRBD1 is a possible D gene (5 bases). Trimming stripped 6 bases from V and 4 bases from J, with 15 bases between. The CDR3 contains 14 residues. Germline loops: CDR1 SNHLY, CDR2 FYNNEI. The CDR3, as DNA: TGTGCCAGCAGGGAGACCGGGACCATCTATGGCTACACCTTC. Translating it yields CASRETGTIYGYTF.

The rearrangement uses TRBV9 and TRBJ1-3; the D is unclear. Germline V gives CDR1 SGDLS, CDR2 YYNGEE. This CDR3 spans 16 amino acids. Trimming removed 4 bases at V and 3 bases at J, with 17 bases between. The CDR3 DNA reads TGTGCCAGCAGCCCCGAGGCGACACGATATGGAAACACCATATATTTT. Its protein product is CASSPEATRYGNTIYF.

The chain couples TRBV7-2 to TRBJ2-5; a weak D match, TRBD1 (5 bases). V was cut by 5 bases and J by 3 bases, with 13 bases left in between. CDR1 and CDR2 (germline): SGHTA, FQGNSA. The CDR3 totals 14 residues. Here the CDR3 DNA reads TGTGCCAGCAGCCCCACAGGCGCAAAAGAGACCCAGTACTTC. Translating gives CASSPTGAKETQYF.

The rearrangement uses TRBV10-1 and TRBJ2-7; no firm D call. The CDR3 consists of 12 residues. From germline, CDR1 is WNHNN and CDR2 SYGVQD (reference sequence). V lost 3 bases and J 6 bases, leaving 9 bases between the germline ends. The CDR3 DNA is TGCGCCAGCAGTGACCCCTTACGCGAGCAGTACTTC. Translating it yields CASSDPLREQYF.

This clone was seen a handful of times. The junction and the germline gene differ at one end; a read error may be behind it. The gene calls are TRBV6-5 and TRBJ2-7; D gene unclear. Germline V gene data show CDR1 as MNHEY and CDR2 as SVGAGI. The CDR3 loop spans 11 amino acids. The CDR3 sequence: CASSNSYEQYF. Written as DNA, the CDR3 is TGTGCCAGCAGTAACTCCTACGAGCAGTACTTC.

This clone was seen a single time. The rearrangement uses TRBV7-9 and TRBJ2-7; 13 positions match TRBD2. Germline values: CDR1 SEHNR, CDR2 FQNEAQ (reference sequence). Trimming took 1 base from V and 3 from J; bases not matched to a gene: 6. This CDR3 spans 17 amino acids. CDR3 in DNA: TGTGCCAGCAGCTTAGGAGGACTAGCGGGAGAGTTCTACGAGCAGTACTTC. Protein sequence: CASSLGGLAGEFYEQYF. Full variable domain (remainder filled in from reference TRBV7-9 and TRBJ2-7): DTGVSQNPRHKITKRGQNVTFRCDPISEHNRLYWYRQTLGQGPEFLTYFQNEAQLEKSRLLSDRFSAERPKGSFSTLEIQRTEQGDSAMYLCASSLGGLAGEFYEQYFGPGTRLTVT.

CDR3 sequence reads: CASSTGLAGGAPKNIQYF. The CDR3 DNA reads as TGTGCCAGTAGTACGGGACTAGCGGGAGGCGCACCAAAAAACATTCAGTACTTC. The chain combines TRBV19 with TRBJ2-4, with TRBD2 matching over 15 bases. The V segment lost 4 bases and the J segment 4 bases; nucleotides outside the gene matches: 8. The CDR3 is made up of 18 amino acids. The germline V gene encodes CDR1 LNHDA and CDR2 SQIVND (reference sequence).

This clone appeared once. The chain has TRBV2 and TRBJ1-1; D is undetermined. CDR3 length: 13 amino acids. The germline V and J ends were trimmed by 0 bases and 5 bases, with 7 bases remaining between them. CDR1 is SNHLY and CDR2 is FYNNEI in the germline V gene. The CDR3 nucleotides read TGTGCCAGCAGTGAAGCGGGAGGGACTGAAGCTTTCTTT. Translated: CASSEAGGTEAFF.

The V and J genes are TRBV6-1 and TRBJ1-5; 8 bases match TRBD1. This CDR3 region has 14 residues. Germline V gene lookup returns CDR1 MNHNS and CDR2 SASEGT. The ends lost 3 bases at V and 7 bases at J; junction bases unmatched: 5. The DNA of the CDR3 is TGTGCCAGCAGTGACACGGACAGGGTCCAGCCCCAGCATTTT. This encodes CASSDTDRVQPQHF.